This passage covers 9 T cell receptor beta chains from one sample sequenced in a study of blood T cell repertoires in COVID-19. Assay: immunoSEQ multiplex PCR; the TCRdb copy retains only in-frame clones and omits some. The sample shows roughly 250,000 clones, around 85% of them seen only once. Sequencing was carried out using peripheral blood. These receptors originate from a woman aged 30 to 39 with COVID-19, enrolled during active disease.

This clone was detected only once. This chain's CDR3 is CASSSWGHEQYF. The CDR3 nucleotides read TGTGCCAGCAGTTCCTGGGGCCACGAGCAGTACTTC. The chain has TRBV27 and TRBJ2-7, with D perhaps matching TRBD1 (5 bases). In germline, CDR1 is MNHEY, CDR2 SMNVEV (reference sequence). The CDR3 is made up of 12 amino acids. Trimming took 4 bases from V and 5 from J, leaving 9 bases between them.

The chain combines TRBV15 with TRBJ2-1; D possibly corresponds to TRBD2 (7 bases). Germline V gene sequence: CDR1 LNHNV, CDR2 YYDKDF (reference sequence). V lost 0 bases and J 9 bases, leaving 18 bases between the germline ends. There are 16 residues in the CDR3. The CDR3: CATSRDWGGGGSEQFF. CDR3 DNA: TGTGCCACCAGCAGAGATTGGGGAGGGGGGGGCAGTGAGCAGTTCTTC.

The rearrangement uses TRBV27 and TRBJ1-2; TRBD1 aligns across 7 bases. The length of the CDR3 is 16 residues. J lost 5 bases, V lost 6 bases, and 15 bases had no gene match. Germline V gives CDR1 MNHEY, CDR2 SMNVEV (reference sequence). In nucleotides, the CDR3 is TGTGCCAGCAGCCAACGAGGGGGCCGCGATTATTATGGCTACACCTTC. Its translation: CASSQRGGRDYYGYTF.

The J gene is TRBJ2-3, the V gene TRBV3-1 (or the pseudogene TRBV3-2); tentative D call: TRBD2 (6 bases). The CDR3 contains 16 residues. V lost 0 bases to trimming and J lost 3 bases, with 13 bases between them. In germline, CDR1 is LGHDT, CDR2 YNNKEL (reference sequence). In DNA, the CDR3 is TGTGCCAGCAGCCAAGAACCGAGCGGGTTAACAGATACGCAGTATTTT. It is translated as CASSQEPSGLTDTQYF.

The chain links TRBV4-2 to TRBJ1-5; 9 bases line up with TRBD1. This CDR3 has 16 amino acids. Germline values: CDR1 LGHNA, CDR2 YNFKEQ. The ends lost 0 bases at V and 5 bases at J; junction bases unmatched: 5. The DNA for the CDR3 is TGTGCCAGCAGCCAAGATTTGGGGACAGGGTATCAGCCCCAGCATTTT. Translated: CASSQDLGTGYQPQHF.

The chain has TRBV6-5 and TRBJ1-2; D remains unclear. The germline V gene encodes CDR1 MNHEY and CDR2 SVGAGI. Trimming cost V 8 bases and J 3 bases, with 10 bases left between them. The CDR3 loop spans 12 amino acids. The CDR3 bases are TGTGCCAGCCAACAGAAGTACTATGGCTACACCTTC. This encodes CASQQKYYGYTF.

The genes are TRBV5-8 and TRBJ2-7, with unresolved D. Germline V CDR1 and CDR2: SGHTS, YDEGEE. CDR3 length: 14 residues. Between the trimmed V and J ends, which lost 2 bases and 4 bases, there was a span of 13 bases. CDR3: CASSLASARYEQYF. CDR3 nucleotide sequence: TGTGCCAGCAGCTTAGCCTCCGCCCGGTACGAGCAGTACTTC.

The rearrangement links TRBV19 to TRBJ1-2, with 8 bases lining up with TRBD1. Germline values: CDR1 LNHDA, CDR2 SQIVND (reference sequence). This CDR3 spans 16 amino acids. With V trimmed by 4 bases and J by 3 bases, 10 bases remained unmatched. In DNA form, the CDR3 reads TGTGCCAGTAGTAGCACTTTCCTGGGACAGGACTATGGCTACACCTTC. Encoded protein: CASSSTFLGQDYGYTF.

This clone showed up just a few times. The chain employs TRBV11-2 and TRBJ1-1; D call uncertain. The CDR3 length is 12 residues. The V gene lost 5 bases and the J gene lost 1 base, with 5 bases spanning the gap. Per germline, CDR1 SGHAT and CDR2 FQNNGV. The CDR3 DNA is TGTGCCAGCAGCCCGGGGAACACTGAAGCTTTCTTT. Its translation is CASSPGNTEAFF.